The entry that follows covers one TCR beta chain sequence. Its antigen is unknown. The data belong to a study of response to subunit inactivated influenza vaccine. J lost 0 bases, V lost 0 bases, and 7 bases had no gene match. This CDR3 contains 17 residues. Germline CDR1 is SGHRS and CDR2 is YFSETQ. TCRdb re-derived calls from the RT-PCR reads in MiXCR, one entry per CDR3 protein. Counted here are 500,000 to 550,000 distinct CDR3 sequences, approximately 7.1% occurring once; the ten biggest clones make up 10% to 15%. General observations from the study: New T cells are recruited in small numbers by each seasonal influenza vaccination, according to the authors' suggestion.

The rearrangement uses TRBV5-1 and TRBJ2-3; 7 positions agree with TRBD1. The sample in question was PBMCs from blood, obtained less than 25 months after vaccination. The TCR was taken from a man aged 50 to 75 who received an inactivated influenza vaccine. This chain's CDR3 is CASSLVWGQRSTDTQYF. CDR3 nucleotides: TGCGCCAGCAGCTTGGTGTGGGGACAGAGAAGCACAGATACGCAGTATTTT.